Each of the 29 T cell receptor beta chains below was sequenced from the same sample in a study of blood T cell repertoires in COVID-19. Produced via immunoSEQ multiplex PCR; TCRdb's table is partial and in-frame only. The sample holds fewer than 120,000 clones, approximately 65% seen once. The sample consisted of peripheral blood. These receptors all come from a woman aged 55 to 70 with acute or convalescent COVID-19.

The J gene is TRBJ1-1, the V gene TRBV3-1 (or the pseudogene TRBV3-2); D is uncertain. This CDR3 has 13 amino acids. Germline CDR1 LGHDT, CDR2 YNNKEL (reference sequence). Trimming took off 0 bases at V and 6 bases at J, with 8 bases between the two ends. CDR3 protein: CASSQEGRAEAFF. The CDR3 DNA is TGTGCCAGCAGCCAAGAAGGGAGGGCTGAAGCTTTCTTT.

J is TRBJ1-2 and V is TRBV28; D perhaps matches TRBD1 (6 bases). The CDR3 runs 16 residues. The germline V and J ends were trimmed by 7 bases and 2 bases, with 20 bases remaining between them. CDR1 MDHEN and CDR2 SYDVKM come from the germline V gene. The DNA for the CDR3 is TGTGCCAGCACTGAGATACAGGGATGGGCAAACTATGGCTACACCTTC. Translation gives CASTEIQGWANYGYTF.

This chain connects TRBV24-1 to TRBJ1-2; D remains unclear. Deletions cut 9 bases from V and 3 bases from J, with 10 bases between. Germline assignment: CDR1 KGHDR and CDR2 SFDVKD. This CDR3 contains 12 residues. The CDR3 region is CATGEPDYGYTF. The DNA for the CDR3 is TGTGCCACCGGAGAACCTGACTATGGCTACACCTTC.

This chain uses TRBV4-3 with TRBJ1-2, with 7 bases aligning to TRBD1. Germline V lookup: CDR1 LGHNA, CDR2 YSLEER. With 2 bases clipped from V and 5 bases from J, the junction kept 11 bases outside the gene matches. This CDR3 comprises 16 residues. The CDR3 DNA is TGCGCCAGCAGCCAATTCGGGACAGAGATGAGGTATGGCTACACCTTC. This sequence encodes CASSQFGTEMRYGYTF.

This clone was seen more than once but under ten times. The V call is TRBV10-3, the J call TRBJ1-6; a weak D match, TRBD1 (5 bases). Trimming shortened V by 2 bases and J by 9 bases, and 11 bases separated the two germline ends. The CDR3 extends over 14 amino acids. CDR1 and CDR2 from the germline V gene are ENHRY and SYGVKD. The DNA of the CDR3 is TGTGCCATCAGTGAGAGTCAGGGCACTTCACCCCTCCACTTT. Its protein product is CAISESQGTSPLHF.

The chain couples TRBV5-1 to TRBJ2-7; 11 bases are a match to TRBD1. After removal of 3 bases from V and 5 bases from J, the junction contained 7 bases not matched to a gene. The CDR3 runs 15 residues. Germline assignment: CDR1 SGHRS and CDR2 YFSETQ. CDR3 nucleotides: TGCGCCAGCAGCTCGGGACAGGGGGATGCGAACGAGCAGTACTTC. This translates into CASSSGQGDANEQYF.

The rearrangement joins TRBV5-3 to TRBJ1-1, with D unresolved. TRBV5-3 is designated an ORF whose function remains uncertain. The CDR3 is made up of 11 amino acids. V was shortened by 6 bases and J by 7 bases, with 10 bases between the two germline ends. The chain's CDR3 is CARIMADEAFF. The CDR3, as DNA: TGTGCCAGAATAATGGCAGATGAAGCTTTCTTT.

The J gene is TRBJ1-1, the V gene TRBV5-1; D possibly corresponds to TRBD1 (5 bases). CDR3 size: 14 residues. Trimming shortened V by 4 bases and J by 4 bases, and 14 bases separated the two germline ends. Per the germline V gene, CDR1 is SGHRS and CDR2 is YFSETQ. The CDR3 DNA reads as TGCGCCAGCAGCCCAGGGCCTCAAAGCACTGAAGCTTTCTTT. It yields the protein CASSPGPQSTEAFF.

The CDR3 sequence: CASSQVGGGVEAFF. CDR3 bases: TGCGCCAGCAGCCAAGTTGGAGGGGGCGTGGAAGCTTTCTTT. This chain joins TRBV4-1 and TRBJ1-1; 7 nucleotides align to TRBD1. CDR1 MGHRA and CDR2 YSYEKL come from the germline V gene. The CDR3 length is 14 residues. V shed 1 base and J 8 bases; nucleotides not matched to a gene: 7.

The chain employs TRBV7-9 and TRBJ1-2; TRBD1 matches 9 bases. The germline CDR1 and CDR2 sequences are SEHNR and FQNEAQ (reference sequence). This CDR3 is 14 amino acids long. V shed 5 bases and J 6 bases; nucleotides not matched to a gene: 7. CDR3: CASSAQQGADGYTF. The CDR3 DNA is TGTGCCAGCAGCGCTCAACAGGGGGCGGATGGCTACACCTTC.

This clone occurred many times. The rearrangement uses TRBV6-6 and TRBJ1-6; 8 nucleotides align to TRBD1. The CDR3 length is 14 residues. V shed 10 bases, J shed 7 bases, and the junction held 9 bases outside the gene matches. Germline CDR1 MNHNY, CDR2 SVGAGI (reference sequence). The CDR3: CAIRQGAGNSPLHF. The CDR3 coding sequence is TGTGCCATCCGGCAGGGGGCTGGGAATTCACCCCTCCACTTT.

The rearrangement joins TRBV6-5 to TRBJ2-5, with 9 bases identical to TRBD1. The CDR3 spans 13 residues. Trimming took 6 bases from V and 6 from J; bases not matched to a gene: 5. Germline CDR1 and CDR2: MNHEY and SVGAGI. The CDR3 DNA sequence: TGTGCCAGCAGCTGGGACAGGGAACAGACCCAGTACTTC. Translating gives CASSWDREQTQYF.

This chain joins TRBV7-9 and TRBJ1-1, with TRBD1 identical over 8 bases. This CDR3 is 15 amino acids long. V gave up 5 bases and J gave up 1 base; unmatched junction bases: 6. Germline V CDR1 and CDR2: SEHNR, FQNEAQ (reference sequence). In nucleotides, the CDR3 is TGTGCCAGCAGCCGTTCGGGGACAGGGAACACTGAAGCTTTCTTT. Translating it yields CASSRSGTGNTEAFF.

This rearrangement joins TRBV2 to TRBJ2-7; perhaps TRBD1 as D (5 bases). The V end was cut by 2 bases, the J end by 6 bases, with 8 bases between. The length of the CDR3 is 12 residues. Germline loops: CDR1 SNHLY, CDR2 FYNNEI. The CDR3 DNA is TGTGCCAGCAGTGAACAGGGTGGCGAGCAGTACTTC. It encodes CASSEQGGEQYF.

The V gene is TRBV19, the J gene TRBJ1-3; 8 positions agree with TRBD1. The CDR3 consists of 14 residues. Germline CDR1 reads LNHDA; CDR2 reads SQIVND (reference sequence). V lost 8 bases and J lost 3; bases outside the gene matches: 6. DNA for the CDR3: TGTGCCAGTGGTGACAGGGGACTTGGAAACACCATATATTTT. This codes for CASGDRGLGNTIYF.

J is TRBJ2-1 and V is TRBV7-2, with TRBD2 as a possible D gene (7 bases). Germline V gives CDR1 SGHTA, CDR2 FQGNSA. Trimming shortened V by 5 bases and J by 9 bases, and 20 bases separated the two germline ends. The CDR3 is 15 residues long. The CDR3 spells CASSLRGDNPAEQFF. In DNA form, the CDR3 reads TGTGCCAGCAGCCTCCGGGGGGACAACCCTGCTGAGCAGTTCTTC.

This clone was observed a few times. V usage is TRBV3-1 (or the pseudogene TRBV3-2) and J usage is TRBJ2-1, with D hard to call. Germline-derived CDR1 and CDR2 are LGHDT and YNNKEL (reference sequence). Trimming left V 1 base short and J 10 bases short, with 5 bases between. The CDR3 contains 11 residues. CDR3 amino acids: CASSQVYEQFF. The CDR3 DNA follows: TGTGCCAGCAGCCAAGTCTACGAGCAGTTCTTC.

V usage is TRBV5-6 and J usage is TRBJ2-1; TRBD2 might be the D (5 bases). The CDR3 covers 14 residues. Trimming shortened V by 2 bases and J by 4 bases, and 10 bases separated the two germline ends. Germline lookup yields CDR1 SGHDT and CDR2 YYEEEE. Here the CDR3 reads CASSLVSGYNEQFF. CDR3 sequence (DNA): TGTGCCAGCAGCTTAGTATCGGGATACAATGAGCAGTTCTTC.

The CDR3 reads CASTVGTGVNQPQHF. CDR3 DNA sequence: TGTGCCAGCACTGTGGGGACAGGGGTAAATCAGCCCCAGCATTTT. The V call is TRBV6-5, the J call TRBJ1-5, with 10 bases that match TRBD1. This CDR3 region has 15 residues. The germline V gene encodes CDR1 MNHEY and CDR2 SVGAGI. V dropped 7 bases and J dropped 4; count of bases not matched to a gene: 7.

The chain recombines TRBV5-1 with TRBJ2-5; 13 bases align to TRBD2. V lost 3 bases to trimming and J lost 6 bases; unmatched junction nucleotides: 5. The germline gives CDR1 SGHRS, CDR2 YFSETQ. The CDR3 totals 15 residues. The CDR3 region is CASSSRLAGGQTQYF. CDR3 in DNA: TGCGCCAGCAGCTCACGACTAGCGGGGGGTCAGACCCAGTACTTC. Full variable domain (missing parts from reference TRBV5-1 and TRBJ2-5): KAGVTQTPRYLIKTRGQQVTLSCSPISGHRSVSWYQQTPGQGLQFLFEYFSETQRNKGNFPGRFSGRQFSNSRSEMNVSTLELGDSALYLCASSSRLAGGQTQYFGPGTRLLVL.

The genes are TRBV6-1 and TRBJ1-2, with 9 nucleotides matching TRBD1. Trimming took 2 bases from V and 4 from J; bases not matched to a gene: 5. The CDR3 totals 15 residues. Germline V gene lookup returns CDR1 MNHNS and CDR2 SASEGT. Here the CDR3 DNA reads TGTGCCAGCAGTGAATTGTCGGGACAGGGCTATGGCTACACCTTC. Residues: CASSELSGQGYGYTF.

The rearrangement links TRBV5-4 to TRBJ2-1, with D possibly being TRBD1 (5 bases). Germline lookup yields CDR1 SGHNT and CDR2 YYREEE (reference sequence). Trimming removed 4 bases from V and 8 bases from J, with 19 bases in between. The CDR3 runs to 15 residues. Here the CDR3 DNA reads TGTGCCAGCAGCCGAGACTCAGGGCTCGCGGATGAGCAGTTCTTC. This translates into CASSRDSGLADEQFF.

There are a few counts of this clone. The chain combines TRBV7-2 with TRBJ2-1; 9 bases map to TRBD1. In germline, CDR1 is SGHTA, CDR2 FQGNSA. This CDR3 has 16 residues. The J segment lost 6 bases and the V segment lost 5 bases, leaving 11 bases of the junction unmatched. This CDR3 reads CASSPAGTGKFNEQFF. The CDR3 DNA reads TGTGCCAGCAGCCCGGCCGGGACAGGGAAGTTCAATGAGCAGTTCTTC.

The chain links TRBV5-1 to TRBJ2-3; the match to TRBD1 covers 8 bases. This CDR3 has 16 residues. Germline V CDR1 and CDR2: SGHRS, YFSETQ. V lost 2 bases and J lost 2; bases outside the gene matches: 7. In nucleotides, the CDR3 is TGCGCCAGCAGCTTAACTGGACAGGGCCACACAGATACGCAGTATTTT. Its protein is CASSLTGQGHTDTQYF.

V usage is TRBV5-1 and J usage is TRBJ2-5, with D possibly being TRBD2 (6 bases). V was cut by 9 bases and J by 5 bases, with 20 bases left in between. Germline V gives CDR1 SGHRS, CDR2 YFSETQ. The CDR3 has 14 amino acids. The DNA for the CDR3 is TGCGCCACCCAGATAACGGCGGGGAGGGAGACCCAGTACTTC. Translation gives CATQITAGRETQYF.

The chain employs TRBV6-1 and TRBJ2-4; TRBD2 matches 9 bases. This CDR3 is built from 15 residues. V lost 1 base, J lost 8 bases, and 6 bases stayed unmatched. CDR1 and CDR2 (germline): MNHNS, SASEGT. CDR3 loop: CASSEGAGGGDIQYF. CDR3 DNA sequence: TGTGCCAGCAGTGAAGGAGCGGGGGGCGGTGACATTCAGTACTTC.

CDR3 sequence: CASSYSIPPGVYGYTF. The DNA for the CDR3 is TGTGCCAGCAGTTACTCGATCCCCCCAGGCGTCTATGGCTACACCTTC. J is TRBJ1-2 and V is TRBV6-5; D unclear. This CDR3 contains 16 residues. Germline CDR1 is MNHEY and CDR2 is SVGAGI. Trimming stripped 0 bases from V and 4 bases from J, with 15 bases between.

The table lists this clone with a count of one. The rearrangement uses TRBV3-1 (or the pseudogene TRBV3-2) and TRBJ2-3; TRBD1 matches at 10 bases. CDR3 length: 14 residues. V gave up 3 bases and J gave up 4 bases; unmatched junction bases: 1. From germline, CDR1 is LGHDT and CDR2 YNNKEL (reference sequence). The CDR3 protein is CASSQTGGADTQYF. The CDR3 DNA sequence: TGTGCCAGCAGCCAGACAGGGGGCGCAGATACGCAGTATTTT.

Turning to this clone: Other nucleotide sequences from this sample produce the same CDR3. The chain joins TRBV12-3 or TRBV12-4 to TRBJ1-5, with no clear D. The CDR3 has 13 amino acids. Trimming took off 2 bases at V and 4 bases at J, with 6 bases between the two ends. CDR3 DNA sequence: TGTGCCAGCAGTTTATCCGGTAATCAGCCCCAGCATTTT. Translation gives CASSLSGNQPQHF.